The 25 T cell receptor beta chains below come from one sample, sequenced in a study of blood T cell repertoires in COVID-19. Libraries were prepared by immunoSEQ multiplex PCR; TCRdb keeps only in-frame clonotypes and omits some of them. The data show more than 200,000 clones, with 75% to 90% seen just once and roughly 8.2% held by the top ten. The sequenced sample consisted of peripheral blood. Every receptor here comes from a woman of 80 years or more with COVID-19, enrolled during active disease.

The rearrangement joins TRBV6-2 or TRBV6-3 to TRBJ1-2; 7 positions agree with TRBD1. The germline V gene encodes CDR1 MNHEY and CDR2 SVGEGT. V lost 5 bases, J lost 4 bases, and 10 bases stayed unmatched. The CDR3 extends over 15 amino acids. In nucleotides, the CDR3 is TGTGCCAGCAGTCCCATACAGGGGTTGGGCTATGGCTACACCTTC. Protein product: CASSPIQGLGYGYTF.

This rearrangement joins TRBV15 to TRBJ1-6; TRBD1 aligns across 7 bases. The germline V gene has CDR1 LNHNV and CDR2 YYDKDF (reference sequence). Trimming took 6 bases from V and 10 from J; bases not matched to a gene: 15. The CDR3 sequence is 16 residues long. Here the CDR3 DNA reads TGTGCCACCAGAGATTTCCGACAGGGAGAATCCTCACCCCTCCACTTT. Protein sequence: CATRDFRQGESSPLHF.

The rearrangement uses TRBV4-3 and TRBJ1-2, with 10 nucleotides matching TRBD1. The J segment lost 3 bases and the V segment lost 3 bases, leaving 4 bases of the junction unmatched. This CDR3 region has 15 residues. Germline V gene lookup returns CDR1 LGHNA and CDR2 YSLEER. Written as DNA, the CDR3 is TGCGCCAGCAGCCAGCGACAGGGGGCGGACTATGGCTACACCTTC. Amino acids: CASSQRQGADYGYTF.

This clone is medium-sized (0.01 to 0.1%). The CDR3 coding sequence is TGTGCCAGTAGTATAGATCGGGGTGGCAATCAGCCCCAGCATTTT. It yields the protein CASSIDRGGNQPQHF. The chain joins TRBV19 to TRBJ1-5; D ambiguous. From germline, CDR1 is LNHDA and CDR2 SQIVND (reference sequence). Trimming removed 0 bases at V and 2 bases at J, with 8 bases between. This CDR3 is 15 amino acids long.

This clone was detected only a few times. This chain's CDR3 is CASSLGTTNTEAFF. CDR3 DNA sequence: TGTGCCAGCAGCTTAGGGACAACGAACACTGAAGCTTTCTTT. The chain has TRBV7-2 and TRBJ1-1, with D maybe TRBD1 (5 bases). V lost 1 base to trimming and J lost 1 base, with 7 bases between them. The length of the CDR3 is 14 residues. Germline assignment: CDR1 SGHTA and CDR2 FQGNSA.

The CDR3 sequence: CASSKGNTSGGSETQYF. The CDR3 DNA follows: TGTGCCAGCAGCAAGGGGAATACTAGCGGGGGATCAGAGACCCAGTACTTC. V is TRBV21-1 and J is TRBJ2-5; the DNA was not compared with TRBD2, the D call given in the table. TRBV21-1 is termed a pseudogene. The CDR3 sequence is 17 residues long.

The CDR3 bases are TGTGCCAGTAAGGCCTTACAGGTTGTCGACACTGAAGCTTTCTTT. Protein product: CASKALQVVDTEAFF. The genes are TRBV19 and TRBJ1-1, with D possibly being TRBD1 (5 bases). CDR1 LNHDA and CDR2 SQIVND come from the germline V gene (reference sequence). Trimming removed 7 bases at V and 3 bases at J, with 18 bases between. The CDR3 loop spans 15 amino acids.

V gene TRBV4-2 combines with J gene TRBJ1-3; D is ambiguous. Germline V gives CDR1 LGHNA, CDR2 YNFKEQ. Trimming shortened V by 8 bases and J by 2 bases, and 10 bases separated the two germline ends. This CDR3 is 13 amino acids long. CDR3 bases: TGTGCCAGCCCCCCCGGGGCTGGAAACACCATATATTTT. This encodes CASPPGAGNTIYF.

This chain links TRBV6-5 with TRBJ2-3; TRBD2 matches 7 bases. The CDR3 is 16 amino acids. Germline CDR1 reads MNHEY; CDR2 reads SVGAGI. With V trimmed by 0 bases and J by 7 bases, 10 bases remained unmatched. The CDR3: CASSYSLAADTYTQYF. The CDR3 DNA is TGTGCCAGCAGTTACTCTCTAGCGGCTGATACTTATACGCAGTATTTT.

The gene calls are TRBV11-2 and TRBJ1-4; D possibly corresponds to TRBD1 (5 bases). Trimming left V 3 bases short and J 8 bases short, with 10 bases between. The CDR3 is 13 amino acids. The germline V gene encodes CDR1 SGHAT and CDR2 FQNNGV. CDR3 in amino acids: CASSFRRGEKLFF. The CDR3 nucleotides are TGTGCCAGCAGCTTTCGGCGGGGGGAAAAACTGTTTTTT.

The genes are TRBV10-3 and TRBJ1-2, with TRBD1 matching over 7 bases. This CDR3 has 15 residues. With 2 bases clipped from V and 6 bases from J, the junction kept 9 bases outside the gene matches. Looked up from germline, CDR1 is ENHRY and CDR2 is SYGVKD. The CDR3 spells CAISEKGRGNHGYTF. CDR3 coding DNA: TGTGCCATCAGTGAGAAGGGCAGGGGGAACCATGGCTACACCTTC.

V and J are TRBV18 and TRBJ1-6; D is ambiguous. The CDR3 has 15 residues. Germline lookup yields CDR1 KGHSH and CDR2 LQKENI. V was cut by 2 bases and J by 0 bases, with 5 bases left in between. The CDR3 region is CASSPFSSYNSPLHF. DNA of the CDR3: TGTGCCAGCTCACCATTCAGCTCCTATAATTCACCCCTCCACTTT.

This chain links TRBV19 with TRBJ2-7; 7 positions match TRBD1. With V trimmed by 3 bases and J by 2 bases, 7 bases remained unmatched. The CDR3 is made up of 15 amino acids. Germline CDR1 is LNHDA and CDR2 is SQIVND (reference sequence). The CDR3 protein is CASSILQGVAYEQYF. The CDR3 DNA follows: TGTGCCAGTAGTATTTTGCAGGGGGTAGCCTACGAGCAGTACTTC.

This chain connects TRBV7-9 to TRBJ1-2; no clear D. Between the trimmed V and J ends, which lost 5 bases and 5 bases, there was a span of 15 bases. The CDR3 length is 14 residues. From germline, CDR1 is SEHNR and CDR2 FQNEAQ (reference sequence). The CDR3: CASSPRTDYYGYTF. The CDR3 DNA reads TGTGCCAGCAGCCCCCGGACGGACTATTATGGCTACACCTTC.

The chain is built from TRBV6-5 and TRBJ2-2; maybe TRBD2 (7 bases). CDR3 length: 13 residues. Trimming removed 9 bases from V and 1 base from J, with 9 bases in between. CDR1 and CDR2 from the germline V gene are MNHEY and SVGAGI. CDR3 in amino acids: CARGGGNTGELFF. The CDR3 DNA follows: TGTGCCAGGGGAGGGGGGAACACCGGGGAGCTGTTTTTT.

The chain combines TRBV19 with TRBJ2-3; possibly TRBD2 for D (6 bases). Germline V lookup: CDR1 LNHDA, CDR2 SQIVND (reference sequence). Trimming left V 5 bases short and J 0 bases short, with 18 bases between. This CDR3 is built from 17 residues. CDR3 coding DNA: TGTGCCAGTAGTCTCCGTTCGGGACTTTCTAGCACAGATACGCAGTATTTT. Its translation is CASSLRSGLSSTDTQYF.

J is TRBJ1-4 and V is TRBV4-1; 7 bases line up with TRBD1. V gave up 6 bases and J gave up 4 bases; unmatched junction bases: 14. Germline CDR1 and CDR2: MGHRA and YSYEKL. There are 17 residues in the CDR3. Here the CDR3 DNA reads TGCGCCAGCAGTAACTACATCTTCCGGGACAGTAATGAAAAACTGTTTTTT. Its protein is CASSNYIFRDSNEKLFF.

This rearrangement joins TRBV15 to TRBJ2-7; TRBD1 might be the D (6 bases). V was pared by 0 bases and J by 3 bases, with 9 bases between. The CDR3 totals 14 residues. Germline CDR1 is LNHNV and CDR2 is YYDKDF (reference sequence). CDR3 in DNA: TGTGCCACCAGCAGAGATCTAGGGGGCTACGAGCAGTACTTC. It is translated as CATSRDLGGYEQYF.

The V call is TRBV4-1, the J call TRBJ1-3, with 9 bases matching TRBD1. Unmatched junction bases numbered 6, after V lost 0 bases and J lost 0 bases. The CDR3 is 18 residues long. CDR1 and CDR2 from the germline V gene are MGHRA and YSYEKL. The CDR3 bases are TGCGCCAGCAGCCAAGAGCCGACAGGGGGGATCTCTGGAAACACCATATATTTT. It translates to CASSQEPTGGISGNTIYF.

The chain has TRBV4-1 and TRBJ1-2, with unresolved D. From germline, CDR1 is MGHRA and CDR2 YSYEKL. Trimming left V 2 bases short and J 2 bases short, with 6 bases between. CDR3 length: 13 amino acids. The CDR3 coding sequence is TGCGCCAGCAGCCAAAATCGGAACTATGGCTACACCTTC. As protein: CASSQNRNYGYTF.

The V gene is TRBV7-9, the J gene TRBJ2-1, with 8 bases that match TRBD1. This CDR3 has 15 amino acids. Trimming at V came to 8 bases and at J to 5 bases, leaving 11 bases not matched to a gene. The germline V gene encodes CDR1 SEHNR and CDR2 FQNEAQ (reference sequence). CDR3 coding DNA: TGTGCCAGCTGGGCGACAGGGGAAGTTAACAATGAGCAGTTCTTC. It is translated as CASWATGEVNNEQFF. The complete variable domain, with remaining parts taken from reference TRBV7-9 and TRBJ2-1, reads DTGVSQNPRHKITKRGQNVTFRCDPISEHNRLYWYRQTLGQGPEFLTYFQNEAQLEKSRLLSDRFSAERPKGSFSTLEIQRTEQGDSAMYLCASWATGEVNNEQFFGPGTRLTVL.

The table lists this clone with a count of one. The V and J genes are TRBV7-9 and TRBJ2-1, with a weak D call TRBD2 (6 bases). V dropped 3 bases and J dropped 12 bases, with 18 bases sitting between them. CDR3 length equals 14 residues. Germline V gene sequence: CDR1 SEHNR, CDR2 FQNEAQ (reference sequence). CDR3 coding DNA: TGTGCCAGCAGCTTCGGGACTTCCAATGAGAGGCAGTTCTTC. It translates to CASSFGTSNERQFF. Using reference TRBV7-9 and TRBJ2-1 for the parts outside the CDR3, the full variable domain is DTGVSQNPRHKITKRGQNVTFRCDPISEHNRLYWYRQTLGQGPEFLTYFQNEAQLEKSRLLSDRFSAERPKGSFSTLEIQRTEQGDSAMYLCASSFGTSNERQFFGPGTRLTVL.

This chain connects TRBV3-1 (or the pseudogene TRBV3-2) to TRBJ2-1; 10 nucleotides line up with TRBD2. Germline lookup yields CDR1 LGHDT and CDR2 YNNKEL (reference sequence). The V and J ends lost 2 bases and 8 bases, in that order; junction bases with no gene match: 9. This CDR3 comprises 16 residues. Here the CDR3 DNA reads TGTGCCAGCAGCCAACTAGCGGGGGACCCTAAGGATGAGCAGTTCTTC. Translating it yields CASSQLAGDPKDEQFF.

The chain couples TRBV5-1 to TRBJ1-6; TRBD1 matches at 8 bases. CDR1 SGHRS and CDR2 YFSETQ come from the germline V gene. Trimming at V came to 0 bases and at J to 6 bases, leaving 5 bases not matched to a gene. The CDR3 consists of 16 residues. This CDR3 is CASSLGDRSGNSPLHF. The DNA for the CDR3 is TGCGCCAGCAGCTTGGGGGACAGGTCGGGTAATTCACCCCTCCACTTT.

This chain links TRBV23-1 with TRBJ2-7; 7 bases agree with TRBD1. TRBV23-1 is labeled an ORF, and its function is uncertain. The CDR3 is 13 residues long. Unmatched junction bases numbered 8, after V lost 0 bases and J lost 12 bases. The CDR3 nucleotides are TGCGCCAGCAGTCAATCACTCCCGGGACAGTGGTACTTC. It encodes CASSQSLPGQWYF.